The TCR beta chain described here comes from a study of T-cell reconstitution after alpha-beta-depleted transplantation in children. General observations from the study: Surviving recipient T cells and thymic progenitors produced the high day-60 TCRbeta diversity seen in some patients.

The TCRbeta library was prepared with unique molecular identifiers. Using its own MiXCR run on the PCR reads, TCRdb lists one record per CDR3 protein. The sample consists of about 540,000 distinct CDR3 sequences, 25% to 30% of them appearing once. The germline CDR1 and CDR2 sequences are SGHAT and FQNNGV. This CDR3 region has 16 residues. V was pared by 1 base and J by 0 bases, with 11 bases between. In the case of this clonotype: Its antigen remains unidentified.

This receptor was taken from a boy younger than two with Wiskott-Aldrich syndrome, due to receive a stem cell transplant. The sample consisted of PBMCs, taken before TCRalphabeta/CD19-depleted stem cell transplant. This chain links TRBV11-2 with TRBJ2-3, with D unresolved. CDR3 sequence: CASSLVGVTSTDTQYF. The CDR3 DNA follows: TGTGCCAGCAGCTTAGTAGGAGTAACTAGCACAGATACGCAGTATTTT.